This record concerns one T cell receptor (beta chain) sequence. Its cognate antigen is unknown. This CDR3 spans 13 amino acids. V was shortened by 1 base and J by 8 bases, with 10 bases between the two germline ends. CDR1 is SGHNT, CDR2 YYREEE, per germline (reference sequence). The sample originates from a study of T cell responses to AZD1222 COVID-19 vaccine. Findings of the study overall: Baseline seropositives among AZD1222 recipients totaled only five or six. Targets within unmutated variant regions were reportedly found for nearly half of spike-specific TCRs.

Generated by immunoSEQ multiplex PCR, the TCRdb table keeps only in-frame clones and is missing some. The sample has about 150,000 clones; approximately 90% are singletons. The TCR sequence derives from an adult in good health. The genes are TRBV5-4 and TRBJ2-1; a possible D gene is TRBD1 (6 bases). The starting material was peripheral blood, obtained on day 0 of AZD1222 vaccination. The CDR3 loop is CASSLMDSHEQFF. The CDR3 region has the DNA TGTGCCAGCAGCTTGATGGACAGCCATGAGCAGTTCTTC.